This T cell receptor (beta chain) was sequenced in a study of cytomegalovirus exposure and HLA in healthy donors (TCRdb year 2017). For the wider study: An earlier analysis of several hundred of the donors reported approximately 300 Gb of sequence data and around 110 million unique TCR beta sequences from some 180 million T cells. Every repertoire in the discovery cohort had been generated on one and the same sequencing platform. To study patterns of TCR occurrence, a later analysis re-analyzed previously published TCR beta repertoires from around 670 donors and added high-resolution HLA genotyping. About 5 DR-DQ haplotypes were handled as single units for association and clustering, since linkage in the cohort was strong. In a later genetic analysis, genome-wide SNP genotypes for about 55% of the 666 donors were used, and that subset was treated as a discovery cohort. To predict cytomegalovirus infection status, the study combined high-throughput TCR immunosequencing, statistical association of individual TCRs with disease status, and machine learning. Among around 400 genotyped donors of the cohort, an average of around 220,000 unique TCR beta nucleotide sequences was sequenced per donor, of which 15% to 20% were non-productive. In the later analysis, no new phenotypic data were used to find candidate immune exposures; instead, reliance was placed on TCR beta sequences and their occurrence across donors. The number of donors typed differed by locus, with roughly 629-640 for A, B, C, DRB1 and DQB1, approximately 500 for DQA1, nearly 610 for DPA1, and some 440 for DPB1. Donor age, sex, ethnicity and CMV serostatus were collected together with the repertoire data. Class I and class II HLA loci were covered by the typing at four-digit resolution. In an earlier analysis of more than 550 of the donors, high-throughput TCR beta sequencing was used to judge whether each TCR beta V gene segment behaved as functional or pseudogenic. Besides the first cohort of approximately 710 subjects, a separate validation cohort made up of 120 different subjects was used. The study profiled the T cell repertoires of 666 subjects by immunosequencing and related them to cytomegalovirus serostatus. The study aimed to test whether cataloging public T cell receptors could reveal signatures of past pathogen exposure. Approximately 310 gigabases of sequencing data and around 87 million unique TCR sequences were included in an early release covering roughly 600 HLA-typed donors. Among the approximately 420 genotyped donors, around 79% belonged to the genetic ancestry cluster associated with self-reported Caucasian donors. The paper as a whole reports these results and caveats: Some IMGT-functional V segments, including TRBV6-2 and TRBV6-3, could not be told apart with the 87-base-pair reads, so those segments were excluded. A further reported finding was that TCR beta sequences accurately predicted the HLA-A and HLA-B alleles for most subjects in the first cohort. When HLA alleles, especially DR and DQ, strongly co-occurred, TCR associations were difficult to assign to individual alleles. An earlier analysis of around 500 of the donors showed that most TCR beta V segments appeared in productive rearrangements either about 87% or about 30% of the time, which broadly matched IMGT annotations. A later analysis associated 15,000 or so TCR beta sequences with specific HLA alleles at a false discovery rate of 0.05. Roughly uniform sequencing depth across donors was assumed in presence/absence analyses, although this assumption may not hold. The cohort was sequenced for TCR beta chains only, and without alpha or paired-chain data the features that could be detected were limited. Most CMV-associated TCR beta chains appeared to be HLA-restricted in a later analysis, and the HLA associations seemed to be driven largely by CMV exposure. The authors suggested that the approach could potentially be generalized to other disease states and immunological phenotypes. Because HLA typing was missing for some donors at each locus, association tests included only the typed subset. Linkage disequilibrium might explain the correlated functional status among segregating V segments, but an unknown experimental factor could not be excluded. A later analysis reported that several top co-occurrence clusters appeared linked to parvovirus B19, influenza, CMV and Epstein-Barr virus. In a later analysis, HLA-associated TCR beta chains showed more clonal expansion and lower generation probabilities than non-associated chains that were equally common. The study listed 164 TCR beta chains as associated with cytomegalovirus. A few of the identified cytomegalovirus-associated TCR beta chains were confirmed in vitro to be specific for cytomegalovirus antigens. In both the original and validation cohorts, the classifier was reported to diagnose cytomegalovirus status with high specificity and sensitivity. While some public TCRs were present in many individuals, most TCR sequences turned up only very rarely across donors. A later genetic analysis reported fewer N-insertions in productive TCRs among donors in an Asian-associated ancestry cluster than the approximately 670-donor mean. Because counts were too low, roughly 17 rarely observed V segments, including chromosome 9 orphons, were left out of the earlier analysis of 587 of the donors. In a later analysis, the rate of TCR association differed among HLA loci, with DRB1 alleles having the most associated TCRs and HLA-C alleles having the fewest. An association between a missense DCLRE1C variant and V-gene and J-gene trimming of TCR beta chains was found in a later genetic analysis and replicated in an independent cohort. A group of highly shared sequence variants was considered likely to be a technical artifact of the sequencing pipeline. CMV serostatus was the only immune exposure information available for the cohort.

The cohort comprised several hundred healthy bone marrow donors. At the time of sampling, every cohort member was nominally healthy, though immune exposures that went unrecorded were likely present. The donor tested CMV seronegative and was one of the 352 seronegative cohort members. Each donor provided a peripheral blood sample, and peripheral blood mononuclear cells were used for TCR beta sequencing. Genomic DNA was extracted from the blood cell samples with the Qiagen DNeasy Blood Extraction Kit. Points on this clone: Which antigen it targets is not known. Base quality data are lacking; no much larger clone is found one base away.

The library was obtained by the immunoSEQ multiplex PCR assay. The multiplex PCR relied on a mix of 60 forward primers for TCR Vbeta segments and 13 reverse primers for TCR Jbeta segments. The CDR3 region of rearranged TCR beta genes was amplified from genomic DNA with a multiplex PCR assay. Amplified TCR beta libraries were sequenced as 87-base-pair reads on the Illumina HiSeq System. The study's processing was this. In a later analysis, tens of millions of unique TCR beta chains were counted across the 500 to 700 repertoires, and approximately 11 million of these chains were shared by at least two donors. A nearest-neighbor algorithm error-corrected the raw reads and collapsed the reads into unique sequences, merging closely related sequences to remove PCR and sequencing errors. Alignment of CDR3 sequences to IMGT reference sequences was used to assign V, D and J gene segments. For a sequence to be retained, a match of at least six nucleotides was required to both a V gene segment and a J gene segment. Rearrangements were classified as productive when the CDR3 lacked stop codons and remained in frame with V and J, and all other rearrangements were classified as non-productive. CDR3 was defined according to IMGT convention as the region running from the second conserved V-encoded cysteine to the conserved J-encoded phenylalanine. Sequences without an unambiguous match to a single V gene segment were excluded from the earlier analysis of approximately 560 of the donors. In an earlier analysis of 450 to 700 of the donors, V segments were called functional above 56.7% productive rearrangements and were called segregating when the between-donor standard deviation exceeded 5%. A statistical classification framework was built to diagnose cytomegalovirus status from the catalog of TCR beta chain sequences. V and J gene assignment, in a later analysis, came from comparing TCR nucleotide sequences with IMGT/GENE-DB human TR gene sequences. In a later analysis, CDR3 sequences and most-parsimonious VDJ recombination scenarios were assigned using the TCRdist pipeline. In a later analysis, every TCR beta chain was defined by the combination of its CDR3 amino acid sequence and its V-gene family, and reads without a unique V-gene family were dropped. As a way to deal with suspected cross-contamination and a sequencing artifact, a later analysis dropped over 550 nucleotide sequences that were highly shared and had low generation probability. For each public chain, a later analysis derived a clonal expansion index from normalized ranks of inferred template counts within each repertoire. In a later analysis, generation probabilities were computed with a VDJ recombination model fitted to out-of-frame rearrangements, and the resulting probabilities were checked against IGoR. A later analysis scored TCR-TCR, TCR-HLA and TCR-CMV co-occurrence with hypergeometric tests, applying a repertoire-size bias correction to TCR pairs. To estimate false discovery rates, a later analysis permuted the HLA or CMV assignments 20 times. In a later analysis, co-occurring TCRs were grouped with DBSCAN, and TCRdist sequence similarity was added when clustering was performed within HLA-allele-positive subsets. Repertoires with fewer than 30,000 or more than 120,000 public chains were left out of co-occurrence clustering, as were about 5 repertoires with anomalous nucleotide sharing. As stored in TCRdb, this immuneACCESS dataset retains in-frame rearrangements with V and J assigned. A fraction of the clones does not appear; measured against another copy, unresolved V genes explain less than half of the discrepancy, and the remainder lacks a known reason. V, J and clone size were drawn from that table, and D and trimming were deduced from the DNA. The sample profile shows approximately 170,000 clones; around 78% of them were found once. Around 1.5% of the sample is held by the ten biggest clonotypes.

The junction shows trimming of 4 bases on V and 1 base on J, plus 10 bases between the germline ends. Sequences SEHNR (CDR1) and FQNEAQ (CDR2) are obtained from the germline V gene (reference sequence). The CDR3 goes from the cysteine to the phenylalanine over 15 residues. The kept DNA is CDR3 alone, 45 bases in frame from the first base. The receptor chain draws on TRBV7-9 and TRBJ2-2; a weak D assignment points to TRBD1 (6 bases agree). Sequencing input: PBMCs. The TCR comes from a man aged 40-55 years in good health and CMV-seronegative. The nucleotide sequence is given as TGTGCCAGCAGCTCGGGCAGGGGGAACACCGGGGAGCTGTTTTTT. Translated, it reads CASSSGRGNTGELFF. Extended through the reference TRBV7-9 and TRBJ2-2 proteins, this CDR3 yields the full variable domain: DTGVSQNPRHKITKRGQNVTFRCDPISEHNRLYWYRQTLGQGPEFLTYFQNEAQLEKSRLLSDRFSAERPKGSFSTLEIQRTEQGDSAMYLCASSSGRGNTGELFFGEGSRLTVL.